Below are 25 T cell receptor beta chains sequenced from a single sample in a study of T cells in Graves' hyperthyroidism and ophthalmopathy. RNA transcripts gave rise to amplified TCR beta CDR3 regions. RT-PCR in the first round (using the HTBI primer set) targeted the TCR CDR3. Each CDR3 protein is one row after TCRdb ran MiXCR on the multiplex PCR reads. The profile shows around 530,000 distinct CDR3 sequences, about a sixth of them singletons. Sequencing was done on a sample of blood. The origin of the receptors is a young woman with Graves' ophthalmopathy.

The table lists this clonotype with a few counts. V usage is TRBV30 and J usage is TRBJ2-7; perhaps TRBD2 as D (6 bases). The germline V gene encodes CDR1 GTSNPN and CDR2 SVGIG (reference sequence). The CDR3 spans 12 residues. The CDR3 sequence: CAASGDSYEQYF. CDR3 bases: TGTGCTGCCTCGGGGGACTCCTACGAGCAGTACTTC.

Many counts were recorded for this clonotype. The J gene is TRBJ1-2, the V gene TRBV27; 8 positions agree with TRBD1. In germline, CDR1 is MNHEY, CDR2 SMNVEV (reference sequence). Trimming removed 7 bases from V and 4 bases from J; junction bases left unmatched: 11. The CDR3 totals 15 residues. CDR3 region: CASTYLPGGGYGYTF. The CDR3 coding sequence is TGTGCCAGCACTTACCTACCAGGGGGCGGCTATGGCTACACCTTC.

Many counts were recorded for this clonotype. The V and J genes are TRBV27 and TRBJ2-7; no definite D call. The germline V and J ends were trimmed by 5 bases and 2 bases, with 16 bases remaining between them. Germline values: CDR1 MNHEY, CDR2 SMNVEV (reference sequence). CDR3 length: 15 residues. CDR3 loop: CASSTTIGKPYEQYF. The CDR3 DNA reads TGTGCCAGCAGTACTACGATAGGGAAACCCTACGAGCAGTACTTC.

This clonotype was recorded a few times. CDR3 residues: CASSFVVSGVNQPQHF. DNA of the CDR3: TGTGCCAGCAGTTTTGTAGTATCAGGGGTTAATCAGCCCCAGCATTTT. V and J are TRBV6-1 and TRBJ1-5; tentative D call: TRBD1 (6 bases). The CDR3 is 16 residues long. The V end was cut by 5 bases, the J end by 4 bases, with 18 bases between. CDR1 and CDR2 (germline): MNHNS, SASEGT.

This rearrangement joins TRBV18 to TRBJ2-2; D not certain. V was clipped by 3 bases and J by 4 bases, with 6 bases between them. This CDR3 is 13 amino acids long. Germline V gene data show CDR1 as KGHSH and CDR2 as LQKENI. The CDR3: CASSPKATGELFF. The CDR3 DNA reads TGTGCCAGCTCACCCAAGGCCACCGGGGAGCTGTTTTTT.

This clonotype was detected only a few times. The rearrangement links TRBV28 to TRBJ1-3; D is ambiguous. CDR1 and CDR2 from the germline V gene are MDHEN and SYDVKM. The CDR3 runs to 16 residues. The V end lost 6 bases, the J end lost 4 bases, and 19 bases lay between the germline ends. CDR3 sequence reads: CASSLPLRERGNTIYF. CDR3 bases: TGTGCCAGCAGCCTACCCCTCCGCGAGAGAGGAAACACCATATATTTT. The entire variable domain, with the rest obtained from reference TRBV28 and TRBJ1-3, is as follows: DVKVTQSSRYLVKRTGEKVFLECVQDMDHENMFWYRQDPGLGLRLIYFSYDVKMKEKGDIPEGYSVSREKKERFSLILESASTNQTSMYLCASSLPLRERGNTIYFGEGSWLTVV.

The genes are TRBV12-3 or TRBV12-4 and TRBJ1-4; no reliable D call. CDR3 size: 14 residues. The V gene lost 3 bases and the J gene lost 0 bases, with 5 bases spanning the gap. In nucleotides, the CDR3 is TGTGCCAGCAGTTTCAGTGCAACTAATGAAAAACTGTTTTTT. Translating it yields CASSFSATNEKLFF.

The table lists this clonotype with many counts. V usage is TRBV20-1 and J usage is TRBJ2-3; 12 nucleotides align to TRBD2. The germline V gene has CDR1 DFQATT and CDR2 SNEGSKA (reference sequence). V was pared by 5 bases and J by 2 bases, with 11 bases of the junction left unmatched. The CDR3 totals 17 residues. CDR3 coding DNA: TGCAGTGCTTTTCTAGCGGGGGGGCCCATTAACACAGATACGCAGTATTTT. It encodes CSAFLAGGPINTDTQYF.

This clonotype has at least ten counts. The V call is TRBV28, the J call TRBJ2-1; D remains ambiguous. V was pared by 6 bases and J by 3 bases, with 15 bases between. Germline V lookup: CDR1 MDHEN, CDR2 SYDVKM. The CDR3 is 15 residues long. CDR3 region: CASSPTLLDYNEQFF. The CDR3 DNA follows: TGTGCCAGCAGCCCTACTCTATTAGACTACAATGAGCAGTTCTTC. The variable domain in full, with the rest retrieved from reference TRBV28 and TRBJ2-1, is DVKVTQSSRYLVKRTGEKVFLECVQDMDHENMFWYRQDPGLGLRLIYFSYDVKMKEKGDIPEGYSVSREKKERFSLILESASTNQTSMYLCASSPTLLDYNEQFFGPGTRLTVL.

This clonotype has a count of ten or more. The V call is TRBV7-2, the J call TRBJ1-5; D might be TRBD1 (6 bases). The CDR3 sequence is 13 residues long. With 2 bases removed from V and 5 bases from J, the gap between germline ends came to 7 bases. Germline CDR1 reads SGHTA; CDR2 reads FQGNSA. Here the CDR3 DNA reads TGTGCCAGCAGCTTAAAGGGGGATCAGCCCCAGCATTTT. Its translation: CASSLKGDQPQHF.

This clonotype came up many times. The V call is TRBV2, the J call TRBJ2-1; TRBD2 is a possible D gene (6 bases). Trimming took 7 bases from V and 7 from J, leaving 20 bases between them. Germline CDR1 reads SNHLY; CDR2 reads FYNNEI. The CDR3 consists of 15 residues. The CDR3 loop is CASKRSSEFYNEQFF. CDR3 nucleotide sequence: TGTGCCAGCAAGCGGTCTAGCGAATTTTATAATGAGCAGTTCTTC.

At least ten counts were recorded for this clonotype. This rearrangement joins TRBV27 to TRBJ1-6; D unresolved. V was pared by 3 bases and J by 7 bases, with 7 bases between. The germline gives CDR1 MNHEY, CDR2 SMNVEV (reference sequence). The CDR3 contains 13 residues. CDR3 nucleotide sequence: TGTGCCAGCAGTTTTTCCGGGAATTCACCCCTCCACTTT. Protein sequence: CASSFSGNSPLHF.

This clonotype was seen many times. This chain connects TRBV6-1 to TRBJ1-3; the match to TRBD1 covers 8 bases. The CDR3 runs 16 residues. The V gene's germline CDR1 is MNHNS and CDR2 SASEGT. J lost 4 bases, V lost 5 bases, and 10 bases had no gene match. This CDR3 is CASSSGQGGVGNTIYF. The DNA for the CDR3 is TGTGCCAGCAGTTCCGGACAGGGCGGCGTGGGAAACACCATATATTTT.

The CDR3 bases are TGTGCCAGCAGTTTCCCCTGGGGGGGGAACAATGAGCAGTTCTTC. It encodes CASSFPWGGNNEQFF. The chain recombines TRBV5-4 with TRBJ2-1; the match to TRBD2 covers 7 bases. The CDR3 sequence is 15 residues long. J lost 5 bases, V lost 5 bases, and 10 bases had no gene match. CDR1 is SGHNT and CDR2 is YYREEE in the germline V gene (reference sequence).

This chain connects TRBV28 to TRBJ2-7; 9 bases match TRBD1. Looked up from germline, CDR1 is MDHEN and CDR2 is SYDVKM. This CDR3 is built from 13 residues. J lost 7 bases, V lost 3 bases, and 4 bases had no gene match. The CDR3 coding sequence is TGTGCCAGCAGTTTTGGGACAGGGCTTGAGCAGTACTTC. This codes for CASSFGTGLEQYF.

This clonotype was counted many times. Here the CDR3 reads CASSLGGLNEQFF. The CDR3 coding sequence is TGTGCCAGCAGCCTCGGGGGTCTAAATGAGCAGTTCTTC. V is TRBV11-2 and J is TRBJ2-1; the D gene is possibly TRBD2 (6 bases). CDR1 and CDR2 (germline): SGHAT, FQNNGV. This CDR3 region has 13 residues. Trimming pared 5 bases from V and 7 bases from J, leaving 12 bases between.

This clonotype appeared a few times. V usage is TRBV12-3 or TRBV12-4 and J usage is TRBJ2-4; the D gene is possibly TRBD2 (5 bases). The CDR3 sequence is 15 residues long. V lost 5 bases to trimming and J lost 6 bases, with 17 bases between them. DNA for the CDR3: TGTGCCAGCAGTCACCCAGAGGAGGCGGGAAACATTCAGTACTTC. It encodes CASSHPEEAGNIQYF.

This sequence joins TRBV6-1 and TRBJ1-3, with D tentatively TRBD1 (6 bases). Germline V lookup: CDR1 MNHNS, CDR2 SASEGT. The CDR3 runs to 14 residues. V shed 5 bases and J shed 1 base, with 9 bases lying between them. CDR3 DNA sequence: TGTGCCAGCAGTCCAGGGGTGTCTGGAAACACCATATATTTT. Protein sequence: CASSPGVSGNTIYF.

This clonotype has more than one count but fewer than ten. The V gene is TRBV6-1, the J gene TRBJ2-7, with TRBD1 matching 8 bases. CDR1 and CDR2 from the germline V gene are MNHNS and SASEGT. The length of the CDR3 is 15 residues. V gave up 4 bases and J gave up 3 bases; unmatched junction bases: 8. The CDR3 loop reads CASSVMGQDYYEQYF. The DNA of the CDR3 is TGTGCCAGCAGTGTAATGGGACAGGATTACTACGAGCAGTACTTC.

The CDR3 sequence is CSASRDTEAFF. Written as DNA, the CDR3 is TGCAGTGCTAGTCGTGACACTGAAGCTTTCTTT. The V and J genes are TRBV20-1 and TRBJ1-1; D ambiguous. Trimming removed 3 bases at V and 3 bases at J, with 5 bases between. The CDR3 is made up of 11 amino acids. Germline V gene sequence: CDR1 DFQATT, CDR2 SNEGSKA (reference sequence).

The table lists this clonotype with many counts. CDR3: CASSIDRGGNQPQHF. DNA for the CDR3: TGTGCCAGCAGTATTGACAGAGGGGGCAATCAGCCCCAGCATTTT. The V and J genes are TRBV2 and TRBJ1-5; the D gene is possibly TRBD1 (5 bases). Trimming removed 5 bases from V and 2 bases from J, with 13 bases in between. The CDR3 contains 15 residues. Germline loops: CDR1 SNHLY, CDR2 FYNNEI.

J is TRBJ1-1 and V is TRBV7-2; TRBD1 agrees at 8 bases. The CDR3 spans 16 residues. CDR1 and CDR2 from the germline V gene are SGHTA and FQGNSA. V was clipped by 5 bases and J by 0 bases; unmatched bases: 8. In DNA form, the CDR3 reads TGTGCCAGCAGCCCCGCCCGGACAGGGCTGAACACTGAAGCTTTCTTT. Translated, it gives CASSPARTGLNTEAFF.

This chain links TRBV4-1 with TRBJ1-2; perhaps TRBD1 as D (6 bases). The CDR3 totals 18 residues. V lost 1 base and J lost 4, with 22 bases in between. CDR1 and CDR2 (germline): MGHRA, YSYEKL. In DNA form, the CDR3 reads TGCGCCAGCAGCCAAGTGTTTAAGTTACAGGGCGTCGGCTATGGCTACACCTTC. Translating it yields CASSQVFKLQGVGYGYTF.

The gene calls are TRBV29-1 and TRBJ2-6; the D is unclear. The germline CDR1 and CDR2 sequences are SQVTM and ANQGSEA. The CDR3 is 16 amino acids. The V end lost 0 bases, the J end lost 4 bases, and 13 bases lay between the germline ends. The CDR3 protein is CSVEDVEVQGANVLTF. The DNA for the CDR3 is TGCAGCGTTGAAGATGTCGAAGTGCAGGGGGCCAACGTCCTGACTTTC.

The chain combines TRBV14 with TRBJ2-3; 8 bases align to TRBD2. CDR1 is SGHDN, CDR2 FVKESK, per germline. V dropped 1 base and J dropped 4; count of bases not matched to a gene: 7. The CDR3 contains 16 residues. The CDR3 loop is CASSQGGAGRADTQYF. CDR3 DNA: TGTGCCAGCAGCCAAGGCGGGGCCGGGAGGGCAGATACGCAGTATTTT.